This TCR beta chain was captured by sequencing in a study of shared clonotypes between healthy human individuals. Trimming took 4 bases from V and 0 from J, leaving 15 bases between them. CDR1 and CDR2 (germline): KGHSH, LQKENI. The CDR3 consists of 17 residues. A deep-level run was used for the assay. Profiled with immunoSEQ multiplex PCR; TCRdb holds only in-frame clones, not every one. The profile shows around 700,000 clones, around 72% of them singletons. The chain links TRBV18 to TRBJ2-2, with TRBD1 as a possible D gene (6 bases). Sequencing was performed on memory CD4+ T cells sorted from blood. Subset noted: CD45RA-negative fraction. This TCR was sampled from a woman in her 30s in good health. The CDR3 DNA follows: TGTGCCAGCTCACTGCTAGGACAGCCTGCGAACACCGGGGAGCTGTTTTTT. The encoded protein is CASSLLGQPANTGELFF.